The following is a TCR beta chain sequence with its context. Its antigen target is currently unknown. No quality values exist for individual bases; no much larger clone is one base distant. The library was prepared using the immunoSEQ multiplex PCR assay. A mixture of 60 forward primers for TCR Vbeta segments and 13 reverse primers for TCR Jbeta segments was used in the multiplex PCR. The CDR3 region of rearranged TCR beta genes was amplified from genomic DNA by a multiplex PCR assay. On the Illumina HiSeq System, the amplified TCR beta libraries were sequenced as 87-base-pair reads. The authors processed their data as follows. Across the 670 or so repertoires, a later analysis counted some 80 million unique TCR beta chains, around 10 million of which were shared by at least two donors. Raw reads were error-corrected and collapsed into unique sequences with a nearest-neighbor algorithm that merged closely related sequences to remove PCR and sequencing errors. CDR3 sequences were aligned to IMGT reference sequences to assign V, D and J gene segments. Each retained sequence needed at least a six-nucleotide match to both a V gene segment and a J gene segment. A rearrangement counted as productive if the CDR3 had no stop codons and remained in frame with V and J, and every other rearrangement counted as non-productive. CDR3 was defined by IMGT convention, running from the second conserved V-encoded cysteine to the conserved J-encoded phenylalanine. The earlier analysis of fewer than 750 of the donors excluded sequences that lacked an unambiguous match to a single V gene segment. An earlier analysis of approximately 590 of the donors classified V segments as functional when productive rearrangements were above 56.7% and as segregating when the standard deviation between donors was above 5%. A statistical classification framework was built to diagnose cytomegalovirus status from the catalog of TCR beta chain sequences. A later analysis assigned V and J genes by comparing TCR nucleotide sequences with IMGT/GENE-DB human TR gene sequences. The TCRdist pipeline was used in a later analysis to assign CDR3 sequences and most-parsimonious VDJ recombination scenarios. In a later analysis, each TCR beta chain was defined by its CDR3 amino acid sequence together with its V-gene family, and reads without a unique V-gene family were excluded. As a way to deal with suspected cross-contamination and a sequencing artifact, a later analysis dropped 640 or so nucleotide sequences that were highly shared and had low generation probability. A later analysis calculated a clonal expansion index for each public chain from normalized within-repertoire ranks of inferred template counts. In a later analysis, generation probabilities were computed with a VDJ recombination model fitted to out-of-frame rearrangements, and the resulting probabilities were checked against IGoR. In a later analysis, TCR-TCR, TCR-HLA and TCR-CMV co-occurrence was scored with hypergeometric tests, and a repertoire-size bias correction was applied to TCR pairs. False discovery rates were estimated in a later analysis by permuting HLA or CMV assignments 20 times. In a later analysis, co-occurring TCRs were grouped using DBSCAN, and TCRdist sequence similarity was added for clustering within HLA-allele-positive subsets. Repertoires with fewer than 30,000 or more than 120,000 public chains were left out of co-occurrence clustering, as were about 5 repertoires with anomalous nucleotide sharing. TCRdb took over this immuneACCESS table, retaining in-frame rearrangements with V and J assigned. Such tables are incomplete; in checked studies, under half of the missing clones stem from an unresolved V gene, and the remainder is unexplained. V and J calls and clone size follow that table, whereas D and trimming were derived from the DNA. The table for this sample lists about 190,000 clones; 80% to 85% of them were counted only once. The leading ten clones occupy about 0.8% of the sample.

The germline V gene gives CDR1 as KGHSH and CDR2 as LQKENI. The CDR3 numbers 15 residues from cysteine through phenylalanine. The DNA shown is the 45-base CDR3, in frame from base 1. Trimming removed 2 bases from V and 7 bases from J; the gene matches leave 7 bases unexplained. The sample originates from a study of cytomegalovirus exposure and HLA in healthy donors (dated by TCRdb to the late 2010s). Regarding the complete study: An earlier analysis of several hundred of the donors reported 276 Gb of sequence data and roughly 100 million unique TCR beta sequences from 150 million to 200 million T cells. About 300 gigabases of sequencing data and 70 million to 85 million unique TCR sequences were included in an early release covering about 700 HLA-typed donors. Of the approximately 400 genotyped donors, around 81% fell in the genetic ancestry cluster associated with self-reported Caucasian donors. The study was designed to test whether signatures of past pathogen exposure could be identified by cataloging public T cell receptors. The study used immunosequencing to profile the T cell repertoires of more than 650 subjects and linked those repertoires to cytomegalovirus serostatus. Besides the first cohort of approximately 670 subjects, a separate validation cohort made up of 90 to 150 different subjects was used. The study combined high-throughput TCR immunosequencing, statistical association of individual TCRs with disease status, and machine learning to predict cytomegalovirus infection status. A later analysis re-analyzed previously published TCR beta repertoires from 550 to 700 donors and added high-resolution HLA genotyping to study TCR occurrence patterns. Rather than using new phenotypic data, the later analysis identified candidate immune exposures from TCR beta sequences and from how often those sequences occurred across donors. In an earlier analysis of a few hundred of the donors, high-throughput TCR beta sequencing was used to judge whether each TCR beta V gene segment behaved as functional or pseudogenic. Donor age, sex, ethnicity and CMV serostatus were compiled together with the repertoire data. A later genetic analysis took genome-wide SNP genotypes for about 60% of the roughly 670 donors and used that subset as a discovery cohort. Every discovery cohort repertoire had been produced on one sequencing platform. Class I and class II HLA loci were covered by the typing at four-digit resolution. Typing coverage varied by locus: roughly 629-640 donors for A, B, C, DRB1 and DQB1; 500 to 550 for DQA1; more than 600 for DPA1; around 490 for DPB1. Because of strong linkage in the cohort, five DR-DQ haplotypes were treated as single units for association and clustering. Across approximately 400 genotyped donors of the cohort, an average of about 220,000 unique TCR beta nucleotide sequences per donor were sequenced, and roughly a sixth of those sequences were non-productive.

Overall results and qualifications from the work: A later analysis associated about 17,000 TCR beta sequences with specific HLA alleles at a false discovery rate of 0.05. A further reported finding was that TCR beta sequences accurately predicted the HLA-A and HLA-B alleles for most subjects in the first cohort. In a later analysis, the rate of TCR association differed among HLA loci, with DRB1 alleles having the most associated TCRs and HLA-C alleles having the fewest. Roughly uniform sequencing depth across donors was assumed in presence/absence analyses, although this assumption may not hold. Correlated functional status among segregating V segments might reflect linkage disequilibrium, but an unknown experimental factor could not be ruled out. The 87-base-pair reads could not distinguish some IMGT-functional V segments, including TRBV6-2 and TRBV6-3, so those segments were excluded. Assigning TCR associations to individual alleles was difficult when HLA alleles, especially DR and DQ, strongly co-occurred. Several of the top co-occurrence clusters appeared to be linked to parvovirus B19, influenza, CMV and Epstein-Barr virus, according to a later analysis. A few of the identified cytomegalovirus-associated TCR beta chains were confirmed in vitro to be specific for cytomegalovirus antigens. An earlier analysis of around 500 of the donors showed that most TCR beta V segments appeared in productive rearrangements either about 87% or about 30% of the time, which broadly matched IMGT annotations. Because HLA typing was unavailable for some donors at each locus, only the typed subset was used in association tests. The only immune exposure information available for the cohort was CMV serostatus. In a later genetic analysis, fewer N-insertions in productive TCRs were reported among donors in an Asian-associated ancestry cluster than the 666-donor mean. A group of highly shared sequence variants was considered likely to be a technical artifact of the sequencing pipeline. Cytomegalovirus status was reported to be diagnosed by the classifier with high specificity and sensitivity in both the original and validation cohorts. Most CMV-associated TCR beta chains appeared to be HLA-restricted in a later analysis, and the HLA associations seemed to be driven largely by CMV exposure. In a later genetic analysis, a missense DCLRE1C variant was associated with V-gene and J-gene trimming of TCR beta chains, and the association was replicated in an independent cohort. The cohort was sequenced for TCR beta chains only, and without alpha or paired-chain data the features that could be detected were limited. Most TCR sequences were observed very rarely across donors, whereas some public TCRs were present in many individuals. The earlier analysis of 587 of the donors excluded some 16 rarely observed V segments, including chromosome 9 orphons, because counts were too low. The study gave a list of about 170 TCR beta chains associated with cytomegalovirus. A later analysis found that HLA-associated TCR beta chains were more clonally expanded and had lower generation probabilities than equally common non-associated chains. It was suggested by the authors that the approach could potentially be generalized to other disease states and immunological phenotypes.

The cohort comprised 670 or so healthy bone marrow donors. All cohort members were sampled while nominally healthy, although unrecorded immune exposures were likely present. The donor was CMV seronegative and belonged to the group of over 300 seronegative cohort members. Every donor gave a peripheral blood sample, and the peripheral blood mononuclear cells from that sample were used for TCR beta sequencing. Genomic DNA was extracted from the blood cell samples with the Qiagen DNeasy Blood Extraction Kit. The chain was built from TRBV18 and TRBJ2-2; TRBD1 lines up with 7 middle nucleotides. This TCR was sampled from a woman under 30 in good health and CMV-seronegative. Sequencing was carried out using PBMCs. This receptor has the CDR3 CASSPKSGGIGELFF. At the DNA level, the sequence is TGTGCCAGCTCACCAAAATCAGGGGGAATCGGGGAGCTGTTTTTT.